This T cell receptor beta chain derives from a study of cytomegalovirus exposure and HLA in healthy donors. As for the study in general: Ancestry clustering placed around four fifths of several hundred genotyped donors in the Caucasian-associated cluster.

PCR used 60 Vbeta primers and 13 Jbeta primers. Assay used: immunoSEQ multiplex PCR; TCRdb lists only in-frame clones, some missing. The sample lists tens of thousands of clones; roughly a tenth were seen once. Broader study findings: In a later analysis, HLA-C alleles had the fewest associated TCRs, DRB1 alleles the most. Reportedly, HLA-A and HLA-B alleles of most subjects were accurately predicted from TCR beta.

This clone has a handful of counts. The antigen is unknown. J gave up 9 bases and V 3 bases, and 8 bases lay outside the gene matches. The germline V gene encodes CDR1 MNHEY and CDR2 SMNVEV (reference sequence). This CDR3 comprises 14 residues. Source material: PBMCs. The gene calls are TRBV27 and TRBJ2-4; 7 bases line up with TRBD2. This clonotype was sampled from a man between 60 and 75 years old in good health and CMV-seropositive. The CDR3 reads CASSLKGRESIQYF. The CDR3 bases are TGTGCCAGCAGTTTGAAGGGGAGGGAATCCATTCAGTACTTC.